This T cell receptor beta chain was recorded in a study of cytomegalovirus exposure and HLA in healthy donors. This PCR relied on a set of 60 Vbeta primers and 13 Jbeta primers. Produced via immunoSEQ multiplex PCR; TCRdb's table is partial and in-frame only. Among about 180,000 clones listed, 60% to 80% were seen once. Study results and limitations: A later analysis reportedly found that, within productive TCRs, an Asian-associated ancestry cluster had fewer N-insertions than the mean observed across the approximately 660 donors.

The CDR3 is made up of 16 amino acids. The trim removed 6 bases at V and 0 bases at J, leaving 8 bases unmatched. Germline CDR1 reads MNHNY; CDR2 reads SVGAGI (reference sequence). A word on this clone: Its antigen is not known.

This chain uses TRBV6-6 with TRBJ1-3; 7 bases line up with TRBD1. The specimen was PBMCs. The clonotype originates from a woman aged 45-65 years in good health and CMV-seropositive. The CDR3 reads CASSPPGQSSGNTIYF. As DNA, the CDR3 is TGTGCCAGCAGCCCACCGGGACAGAGCTCTGGAAACACCATATATTTT.